This section outlines one T cell receptor beta chain sequence together with its context. What this receptor recognizes is not known. No per-base quality is available; no much larger clone lies one base away. In Seattle, one collaborating source enrolled patients while the infection was active and tracked those patients longitudinally over the course of disease. The collaborating institutions used their own protocols to collect whole blood in K2EDTA tubes. For TCRbeta analysis, collaborators shipped samples as frozen whole blood, isolated PBMCs, or DNA extracted from either of those sample types. TCRbeta CDR3 regions were amplified from genomic DNA by means of the immunoSEQ Assay, a bias-controlled multiplex PCR. In the source study's methods: Nucleated cell counts per sample were estimated from amplification of reference gene primers within the assay. To quantify the absolute abundance of each unique TCRbeta CDR3 rearrangement, sequence reads were collapsed and filtered. Productive Simpson clonality was computed per sample as the square root of Simpson's diversity index over productive rearrangements. Sourced from immuneACCESS, this table was stored by TCRdb with only in-frame sequences that have V and J called. A share of the clones is absent; for the studies checked, an unresolved V gene accounts for under half, and the remainder has no known explanation. V, J and clone size are taken as reported in that table, and D and trimming were inferred from the DNA itself. The sample has 100,000 to 150,000 clones on record, around 85% of them singletons. The ten biggest clones cover around 3.2% of the sample.

This record belongs to a study of blood T cell repertoires in COVID-19 (dated by TCRdb to 2018 to 2021). Regarding the study in general: The collaborator samples originated in the United States, Italy and Spain and spanned the acute and convalescent phases of COVID-19. The material from the prospective study consisted of cDNA or gDNA derived from T cells, B-cell-depleted T cells, or PBMCs. Subjects who had been exposed to COVID-19, were actively infected with it, or had recovered from it provided the deeply sampled blood TCRbeta repertoires that made up the dataset. A freely available public database, intended as a resource for researchers studying the immune response to SARS-CoV-2, is where the repertoires were released. Samples came from the ongoing ImmuneRACE study (first 160 participants) plus 1,254 subjects from 6 global collaborators. Nearly every sample came with metadata listing a de-identified subject ID, COVID-19 status, age in years and sex. Where available, HLA class I and class II types were taken from metadata supplied by the sample provider and were not determined by assay-based typing.

V is cut back by 3 bases and J by 4 bases, with 5 bases in the junction unmatched. CDR1 is given as DFQATT and CDR2 as SNEGSKA, both from the germline V gene (reference sequence). Counted from cysteine to phenylalanine, this CDR3 has 13 amino acids. Only the CDR3 DNA is retained, 39 bases long and in frame from the first base. The paper as a whole reports these results and caveats: The quantity of clinical and demographic metadata differed by source and by participant and was supplied without curation.

The sequence is built from TRBV20-1 and TRBJ1-2; TRBD1 fits 7 bases in the junction. The TCR comes from a woman older than 75 with COVID-19, enrolled during active disease. Material for sequencing was peripheral blood. CDR3 protein: CSASPGGSYGYTF. Read as DNA, the sequence is TGCAGTGCTAGTCCAGGGGGAAGCTATGGCTACACCTTC.